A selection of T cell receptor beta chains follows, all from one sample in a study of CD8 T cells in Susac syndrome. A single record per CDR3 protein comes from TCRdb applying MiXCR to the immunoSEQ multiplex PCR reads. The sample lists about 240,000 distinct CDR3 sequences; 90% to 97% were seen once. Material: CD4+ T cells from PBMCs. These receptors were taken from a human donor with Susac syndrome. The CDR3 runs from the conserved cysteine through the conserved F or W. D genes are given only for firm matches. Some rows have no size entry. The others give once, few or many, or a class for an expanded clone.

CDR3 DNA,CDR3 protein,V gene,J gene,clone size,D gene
TGTGCCAGCAGCTGGACTAGCGGGAGAGCCTACAATGAGCAGTTCTTC,CASSWTSGRAYNEQFF,TRBV5-4,TRBJ2-1,NA,TRBD2
TGCGCCAGCAGTCAACTTCGACAGGGTTATAGCAATCAGCCCCAGCATTTT,CASSQLRQGYSNQPQHF,TRBV23-1,TRBJ1-5,once,TRBD1
TGTGCCAGCAGTGAGGTGCGGGGGGACACAGATACGCAGTATTTT,CASSEVRGDTDTQYF,TRBV25-1,TRBJ2-3,NA,TRBD2
TGTGCCAGCAGCTTAGATCGGGGCCTCCGTACTGAAGCTTTCTTT,CASSLDRGLRTEAFF,TRBV11-2,TRBJ1-1,NA,NA
TGTGCCAGCAGAGATCGAAGAGGGACTGAAGCTTTCTTT,CASRDRRGTEAFF,TRBV25-1,TRBJ1-1,NA,NA
TGCAGCGTTGAGAATTTGGTAAGGAACACTGAAGCTTTCTTT,CSVENLVRNTEAFF,TRBV29-1,TRBJ1-1,NA,NA
TGCAGACGTATCGCCCGGGGGGGGGCTAGCGGGACCCAGTACTTC,CRRIARGGASGTQYF,TRBV20-1,TRBJ2-5,NA,TRBD2
TGTGCCAGCAGCGCTTCAGAGACCCAGTACTTC,CASSASETQYF,TRBV11-2,TRBJ2-5,once,NA
TGTGCCAGCGCGTTAAGGAGCTCCTACGAGCAGTACTTC,CASALRSSYEQYF,TRBV27,TRBJ2-7,NA,NA
TGTGCCAGCAGTTCCCTAGTTGGGGGCGTACTCTTC,CASSSLVGGVLF,TRBV28,TRBJ2-1,once,NA
TGCGCCAGCAGCTTGGACAGTAACAATCAGCCCCAGCATTTT,CASSLDSNNQPQHF,TRBV5-1,TRBJ1-5,NA,NA
TGCAGTGCTAGTTACGGTATTAACTATGGCTACACCTTC,CSASYGINYGYTF,TRBV20-1,TRBJ1-2,NA,NA
TGTGCCAGCAGCTTGGTGGTGGATGAAAAACTGTTTTTT,CASSLVVDEKLFF,TRBV5-6,TRBJ1-4,NA,NA
TGCAGTGCTAGAGGAGAAGTCCCTGGGCAGTTCTTC,CSARGEVPGQFF,TRBV20-1,TRBJ2-1,NA,NA
TGTGCCAGCAGTTACAATGGACCCCAAGAGACCCAGTACTTC,CASSYNGPQETQYF,TRBV6-5,TRBJ2-5,NA,NA
TGCGCCAGCAGCCAACCGTCAGCCAGGGAGCGTCAGCCCCAGCATTTT,CASSQPSARERQPQHF,TRBV4-1,TRBJ1-5,once,NA
TGTGCCAGCAGCGTAGGAGTGGGAAGCAATCAGCCCCAGCATTTT,CASSVGVGSNQPQHF,TRBV9,TRBJ1-5,NA,NA
TGTGCTAGTGGTTTGGCCTACTCGGGACTAGTCTACGAGCAGTACTTC,CASGLAYSGLVYEQYF,TRBV12-5,TRBJ2-7,NA,TRBD2
TGCGCCAGCAGCCAAGAGGGGCAGGGGGTTTCGGAAATCAATCAGCCCCAGCATTTT,CASSQEGQGVSEINQPQHF,TRBV4-1,TRBJ1-5,NA,TRBD1
TGCGCCAGCAGTCCCCCCACGCCTTTGGGACCAAATCAGCCCCAGCATTTT,CASSPPTPLGPNQPQHF,TRBV23-1,TRBJ1-5,NA,NA
TGTGCCAGCAGTTTATCGGGACAGGGGGCTCATTTT,CASSLSGQGAHF,TRBV12-3/TRBV12-4,TRBJ1-5,NA,TRBD1
TGTGCCAGTAGTACCAACACAGGGATCACCGGGGAGCTGTTTTTT,CASSTNTGITGELFF,TRBV19,TRBJ2-2,NA,NA
TGTGCCTGGAGTGTACGTCGCGGGAGGGGAAGTAAGCAGTTCTTC,CAWSVRRGRGSKQFF,TRBV30,TRBJ2-1,NA,TRBD2
TGTGCCAGCAGTCGAGGCCCGGATGGCTACACCTTC,CASSRGPDGYTF,TRBV27,TRBJ1-2,NA,NA
TGTGCCACTCGGGTAGCGGAGGAATACAATGAGCAGTTCTTC,CATRVAEEYNEQFF,TRBV7-9,TRBJ2-1,NA,NA
TGCAGCGTTGAATCTGGGAACGAGCAGTACTTC,CSVESGNEQYF,TRBV29-1,TRBJ2-7,few,NA
TGCAGGGCCAAGAGACTAGCGGAAGAGACCCAGTACTTC,CRAKRLAEETQYF,TRBV20-1,TRBJ2-5,NA,TRBD2
TGCAGTGCTAGCGCGGGAGTGCACCCCTACGAGCAGTACTTC,CSASAGVHPYEQYF,TRBV20-1,TRBJ2-7,NA,TRBD2
TGTGCCAGCAGTGGACAGGGGGTTGGGGCTTTCTTT,CASSGQGVGAFF,TRBV2,TRBJ1-1,NA,TRBD1
TGTGCCAGCAGTTTAGTTCCCGGGACCCCCCAGTTCTTC,CASSLVPGTPQFF,TRBV12-3/TRBV12-4,TRBJ2-1,NA,NA
TGTGCCAGCAGTTACTCGGGGGGGCAGGGAGAGACCCAGTACTTC,CASSYSGGQGETQYF,TRBV6-5,TRBJ2-5,NA,NA
TGTGCCAGTAGTCCGGGGGCGCAGCCCCAGCATTTT,CASSPGAQPQHF,TRBV19,TRBJ1-5,few,NA
TGTGCCAGCATGGGAACCAATCAGCCCCAGCATTTT,CASMGTNQPQHF,TRBV2,TRBJ1-5,NA,NA
TGTGTCTGCGGACGGAATGAAAAACTGTTTTTT,CVCGRNEKLFF,TRBV6-5,TRBJ1-4,NA,NA
TGTGCCAGCAGCTTTAAGGGGCAGAGTGGCTACACCTTC,CASSFKGQSGYTF,TRBV7-9,TRBJ1-2,NA,NA
TGCAGTGCTAGGGGGCTAGCGGGAGCCTACAATGAGCAGTTCTTC,CSARGLAGAYNEQFF,TRBV20-1,TRBJ2-1,NA,TRBD2
TGCAGCGTTGGTTACGGGACGAAAGGCTACACCTTC,CSVGYGTKGYTF,TRBV29-1,TRBJ1-2,NA,NA
TGTGCCAGCAGCCCTGCAGGGGGGGTCCGCGGTGGCTACACCTTC,CASSPAGGVRGGYTF,TRBV12-3/TRBV12-4,TRBJ1-2,once,TRBD1
TGTGCCAGCAGTTTAGCGCTCAGAAAAGCTTTCTTT,CASSLALRKAFF,TRBV12-3/TRBV12-4,TRBJ1-1,NA,NA
TGCAGTGCTAGAGGCCTGGATGAAAAACTGTTTTTT,CSARGLDEKLFF,TRBV20-1,TRBJ1-4,NA,NA
TGTGCCACCAGCAGAGTCCGAGGAAGCTATGGCTACACCTTC,CATSRVRGSYGYTF,TRBV15,TRBJ1-2,once,NA
TGCAGCGTTGAGGGTTCTAGCCTGCGGACCGATACGCAGTATTTT,CSVEGSSLRTDTQYF,TRBV29-1,TRBJ2-3,NA,NA
TGCGCCAGCAGCTTGCGGGACAGGGGGCCAGATGAGCAGTTCTTC,CASSLRDRGPDEQFF,TRBV5-1,TRBJ2-1,NA,TRBD1
TGTGCCAGCGCCCTGCTAGCTACGGGGGGCACAGATACGCAGTATTTT,CASALLATGGTDTQYF,TRBV25-1,TRBJ2-3,NA,NA
TGTGCCAGCAGGCGTACAGGGGGCATGGAGACCCAGTACTTC,CASRRTGGMETQYF,TRBV6-5,TRBJ2-5,NA,TRBD1
TGTGCCAGCTCTCCCAGAAGCGGATCCAACAATGAGCAGTTCTTC,CASSPRSGSNNEQFF,TRBV18,TRBJ2-1,NA,NA
TGCGCCAGCAGCTTTTTCTTCCTGCACGGTCGGGAGGGCTACACCTTC,CASSFFFLHGREGYTF,TRBV5-1,TRBJ1-2,NA,NA
TGTGCCAGCCTTGGACGGGGGACGTCGGGCAATGAGCAGTTCTTC,CASLGRGTSGNEQFF,TRBV4-2,TRBJ2-1,NA,NA
TGTGCCAGCGGACGGACAGGAGGAGTGGTTGACCAAGAGAACCAGTACTTC,CASGRTGGVVDQENQYF,TRBV6-2/TRBV6-3,TRBJ2-5,NA,TRBD1
TGTGCCAGCACAGTGTTGAGCAATCAGCCCCAGCATTTT,CASTVLSNQPQHF,TRBV2,TRBJ1-5,NA,NA
TGCAGTGCTCCAGCGGGAGGGCCAGCGACTAATGAGCAGTTCTTC,CSAPAGGPATNEQFF,TRBV20-1,TRBJ2-1,NA,TRBD2